This T cell receptor beta chain derives from a study of identical twins. TCRdb re-analysed the 5' RACE reads in MiXCR, keeping a single row per CDR3 protein. In the table there are some 790,000 distinct CDR3 sequences, approximately 18% of which are singletons. The V and J ends lost 4 bases and 5 bases respectively, with 11 bases between them. CDR3 length: 14 amino acids. These data were likewise used in another study, on T cells expressing NK-cell markers.

V is TRBV12-3 or TRBV12-4 and J is TRBJ2-2; perhaps TRBD2 as D (5 bases). This TCR came from a young woman in good health. Source material: PBMCs. CDR3 residues: CASSSQRTTGELFF. CDR3 DNA: TGTGCCAGCAGTTCCCAGCGGACTACCGGGGAGCTGTTTTTT.